These 11 T cell receptor beta chains were all obtained from the same sample, sequenced in a study of shared clonotypes between healthy human individuals. This table comes from immunoSEQ multiplex PCR, and its TCRdb copy is limited to in-frame clones, with some not included. This table has about 2.2 million clones, around 95% appearing once. Naivety among CD8 cells was defined by CD45RO negativity and positive CCR7 selection, thereby excluding terminally differentiated effector memory CD45RA+ cells. Sequenced material: naive CD8+ T cells from PBMCs. The receptors here all came from a man younger than 30 in good health. Some clones in this sample may be carry-over from other donors' samples.

The rearrangement uses TRBV28 and TRBJ2-7; 8 bases are a match to TRBD2. Germline V gives CDR1 MDHEN, CDR2 SYDVKM. This CDR3 is built from 15 residues. V dropped 2 bases and J dropped 2; count of bases not matched to a gene: 5. CDR3 sequence: CASSLTTSATYEQYF. CDR3 nucleotides: TGTGCCAGCAGTTTAACGACTAGCGCGACCTACGAGCAGTACTTC.

V and J are TRBV7-9 and TRBJ2-5; 7 bases are a match to TRBD1. The CDR3 spans 16 residues. V was pared by 5 bases and J by 0 bases, with 9 bases of the junction left unmatched. The germline gives CDR1 SEHNR, CDR2 FQNEAQ (reference sequence). The CDR3 DNA reads as TGTGCCAGCAGCATCCGGGACAGACTTTACCAAGAGACCCAGTACTTC. This encodes CASSIRDRLYQETQYF.

This chain connects TRBV27 to TRBJ2-2; 7 nucleotides agree with TRBD1. This CDR3 region has 15 residues. Germline-derived CDR1 and CDR2 are MNHEY and SMNVEV (reference sequence). Germline trimming cut 5 bases from V and 5 bases from J; bases unmatched to any gene: 8. The DNA for the CDR3 is TGTGCCAGCAGTCCAGACAGGGCGGATACCGGGGAGCTGTTTTTT. Translation gives CASSPDRADTGELFF.

V usage is TRBV19 and J usage is TRBJ2-5; D assignment may be TRBD1 or TRBD2 (5 bases each). V was cut by 2 bases and J by 7 bases, with 17 bases left in between. The V gene's germline CDR1 is LNHDA and CDR2 SQIVND (reference sequence). The CDR3 sequence is 15 residues long. This chain's CDR3 is CASSISIGSRGTQYF. CDR3 nucleotide sequence: TGTGCCAGTAGTATATCAATCGGGTCGAGGGGGACCCAGTACTTC. The whole variable domain, remainder taken from reference TRBV19 and TRBJ2-5, is DGGITQSPKYLFRKEGQNVTLSCEQNLNHDAMYWYRQDPGQGLRLIYYSQIVNDFQKGDIAEGYSVSREKKESFPLTVTSAQKNPTAFYLCASSISIGSRGTQYFGPGTRLLVL.

CDR3 DNA: TGTGCCAGCAGTTTAACTGACTCCTTAGGGCCTGAAGCTTTCTTT. Translated: CASSLTDSLGPEAFF. The chain links TRBV27 to TRBJ1-1; D is unresolved. Trimming shortened V by 2 bases and J by 6 bases, and 16 bases separated the two germline ends. This CDR3 contains 15 residues. Germline CDR1 reads MNHEY; CDR2 reads SMNVEV (reference sequence).

The rearrangement joins TRBV6-1 to TRBJ2-7, with 7 bases identical to TRBD1. The CDR3 extends over 13 amino acids. V gave up 6 bases and J gave up 5 bases; unmatched junction bases: 7. Germline CDR1 MNHNS, CDR2 SASEGT. This chain's CDR3 is CASRETGFHEQYF. The CDR3 nucleotides are TGTGCCAGCAGGGAGACAGGGTTCCACGAGCAGTACTTC.

Remarks on this clone: Other DNA sequences in the sample encode the same CDR3. The chain has TRBV7-9 and TRBJ2-5; D call uncertain. CDR1 is SEHNR, CDR2 FQNEAQ, per germline (reference sequence). The CDR3 runs 13 residues. Trimming took 2 bases from V and 1 from J, leaving 5 bases between them. CDR3 nucleotides: TGTGCCAGCAGCTTACCGGGCCAAGAGACCCAGTACTTC. Its translation is CASSLPGQETQYF.

The V gene is TRBV19, the J gene TRBJ2-2; TRBD1 is a possible D gene (5 bases). This CDR3 has 14 residues. CDR1 LNHDA and CDR2 SQIVND come from the germline V gene (reference sequence). V dropped 2 bases and J dropped 7 bases, with 11 bases sitting between them. CDR3 sequence reads: CASSIRGLVGELFF. CDR3 nucleotides: TGTGCCAGTAGTATAAGGGGTCTAGTCGGGGAGCTGTTTTTT. Full variable domain (rest looked up from reference TRBV19 and TRBJ2-2): DGGITQSPKYLFRKEGQNVTLSCEQNLNHDAMYWYRQDPGQGLRLIYYSQIVNDFQKGDIAEGYSVSREKKESFPLTVTSAQKNPTAFYLCASSIRGLVGELFFGEGSRLTVL.

The chain is built from TRBV9 and TRBJ2-7; TRBD2 is a possible D gene (6 bases). CDR3 size: 13 residues. Between the trimmed V and J ends, which lost 0 bases and 9 bases, there was a span of 13 bases. The V gene's germline CDR1 is SGDLS and CDR2 YYNGEE. The CDR3, as DNA: TGTGCCAGCAGCGTAGAATCGGCTAGCGCGCAGTACTTC. This codes for CASSVESASAQYF.

This chain uses TRBV19 with TRBJ2-7; the D is unclear. From germline, CDR1 is LNHDA and CDR2 SQIVND (reference sequence). Trimming cost V 2 bases and J 2 bases, with 13 bases left between them. This CDR3 has 15 residues. The CDR3 DNA sequence: TGTGCCAGTAGTATATCGTCAGCCGTTCCCTACGAGCAGTACTTC. Translated, it gives CASSISSAVPYEQYF.

This sequence joins TRBV6-6 and TRBJ2-7; 8 positions agree with TRBD1. Trimming cost V 4 bases and J 0 bases; bases outside gene matches: 5. The CDR3 spans 15 residues. The germline gives CDR1 MNHNY, CDR2 SVGAGI (reference sequence). CDR3 sequence: CASSLDRVRSYEQYF. The CDR3, as DNA: TGTGCCAGCAGTTTGGACAGGGTACGCTCCTACGAGCAGTACTTC.